This TCR beta chain was sequenced for a study of beta chain features in type 1 diabetes. The V gene's germline CDR1 is SGHRS and CDR2 YFSETQ. The CDR3 has 16 residues. Trimming took 0 bases from V and 1 from J, leaving 8 bases between them. Per donor, one heparinised blood draw averaged roughly 110 mL. In its sample, this clone was seen a few times. Distinct nucleotide sequences in the sample also encode this CDR3. As every portion of the isolated RNA was reverse transcribed, the sequencing read expressed TCRB transcripts. Sequencing used immunoSEQ multiplex PCR; TCRdb keeps in-frame clones, though not all of them. The table records 900,000 or so clones, 15% to 20% of them present only once.

V and J are TRBV5-1 and TRBJ2-6; D gene ambiguous. The specimen was naive CD4+ T cells from blood. The sequence derives from a young woman in good health. This chain's CDR3 is CASSLGGQSGANVLTF. In DNA, the CDR3 is TGCGCCAGCAGCTTGGGTGGTCAATCTGGGGCCAACGTCCTGACTTTC.